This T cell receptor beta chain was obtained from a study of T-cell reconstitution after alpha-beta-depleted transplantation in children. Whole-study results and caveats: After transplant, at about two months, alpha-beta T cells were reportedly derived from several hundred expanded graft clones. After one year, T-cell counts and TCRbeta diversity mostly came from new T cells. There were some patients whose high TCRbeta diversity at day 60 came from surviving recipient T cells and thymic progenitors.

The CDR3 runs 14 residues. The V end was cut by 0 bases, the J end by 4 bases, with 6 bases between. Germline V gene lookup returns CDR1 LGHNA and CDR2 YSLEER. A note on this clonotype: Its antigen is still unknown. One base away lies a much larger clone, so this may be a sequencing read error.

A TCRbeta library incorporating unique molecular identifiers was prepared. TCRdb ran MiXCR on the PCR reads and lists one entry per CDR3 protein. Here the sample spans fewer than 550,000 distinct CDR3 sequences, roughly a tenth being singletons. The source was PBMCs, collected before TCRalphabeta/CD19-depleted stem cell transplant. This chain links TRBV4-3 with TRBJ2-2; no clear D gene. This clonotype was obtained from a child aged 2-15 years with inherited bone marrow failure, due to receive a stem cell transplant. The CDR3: CASSQEFITGELFF. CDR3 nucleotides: TGCGCCAGCAGCCAAGAATTTATCACCGGGGAGCTGTTTTTT.